The 32 T cell receptor beta chains in this list originate from one sample, sequenced in a study of cytotoxic CD8 clonotypes in ibrutinib-treated CLL. Some clones are missing from TCRdb's copy, which holds only in-frame ones; the method was immunoSEQ multiplex PCR. The sample consists of about 130,000 clones, 70% to 80% of them appearing once. The starting material was PBMCs, obtained after 12 months of ibrutinib treatment. These receptors were collected from a human donor with chronic lymphocytic leukemia.

In DNA, the CDR3 is TGTGCCAGTAGTCAGGGCAGACCATACGAGCAGTACTTC. It translates to CASSQGRPYEQYF. The chain joins TRBV19 to TRBJ2-7, with D possibly being TRBD1 (5 bases). This CDR3 is built from 13 residues. Germline CDR1 reads LNHDA; CDR2 reads SQIVND (reference sequence). V shed 5 bases and J shed 4 bases, with 12 bases lying between them.

V gene TRBV6-5 combines with J gene TRBJ1-1, with unresolved D. Per germline, CDR1 MNHEY and CDR2 SVGAGI. The CDR3 consists of 13 residues. Between the trimmed V and J ends, which lost 5 bases and 1 base, there was a span of 8 bases. The CDR3 loop is CASSRAGNTEAFF. CDR3 coding DNA: TGTGCCAGCAGTAGGGCTGGGAACACTGAAGCTTTCTTT.

V is TRBV19 and J is TRBJ2-7, with D hard to call. The V gene's germline CDR1 is LNHDA and CDR2 SQIVND (reference sequence). The CDR3 runs to 14 residues. Between the trimmed V and J ends, which lost 3 bases and 0 bases, there was a span of 9 bases. The CDR3 nucleotides read TGTGCCAGTAGTATTAGAAGGAGCTCCTACGAGCAGTACTTC. Its protein is CASSIRRSSYEQYF. The full variable domain, in which reference TRBV19 and TRBJ2-7 provide the parts outside the CDR3, is DGGITQSPKYLFRKEGQNVTLSCEQNLNHDAMYWYRQDPGQGLRLIYYSQIVNDFQKGDIAEGYSVSREKKESFPLTVTSAQKNPTAFYLCASSIRRSSYEQYFGPGTRLTVT.

The chain links TRBV7-3 to TRBJ2-3, with 7 bases matching TRBD2. The CDR3 runs to 15 residues. V was clipped by 2 bases and J by 5 bases; unmatched bases: 7. Germline V gene sequence: CDR1 SGHTA, CDR2 FQGTGA. The CDR3 DNA follows: TGTGCCAGCAGCTTACTAGCGGCCCAGGTAGATACGCAGTATTTT. Translation: CASSLLAAQVDTQYF. The whole variable domain, remainder taken from reference TRBV7-3 and TRBJ2-3, is GAGVSQTPSNKVTEKGKYVELRCDPISGHTALYWYRQSLGQGPEFLIYFQGTGAADDSGLPNDRFFAVRPEGSVSTLKIQRTERGDSAVYLCASSLLAAQVDTQYFGPGTRLTVL.

On this clone: Within the sample, other DNA sequences also encode this same CDR3. The V and J genes are TRBV2 and TRBJ1-1; D is unresolved. The CDR3 runs to 13 residues. Deletions cut 0 bases from V and 0 bases from J, with 2 bases between. The V gene's germline CDR1 is SNHLY and CDR2 FYNNEI. CDR3 in DNA: TGTGCCAGCAGTGAAGCCGTGAACACTGAAGCTTTCTTT. Its translation: CASSEAVNTEAFF.

The chain joins TRBV19 to TRBJ2-7; D call uncertain. Looked up from germline, CDR1 is LNHDA and CDR2 is SQIVND (reference sequence). The CDR3 sequence is 13 residues long. Trimming left V 4 bases short and J 0 bases short, with 7 bases between. The CDR3, as DNA: TGTGCCAGTAGTAGTACAAACTCCTACGAGCAGTACTTC. Translated, it gives CASSSTNSYEQYF. Full variable domain (remainder filled in from reference TRBV19 and TRBJ2-7): DGGITQSPKYLFRKEGQNVTLSCEQNLNHDAMYWYRQDPGQGLRLIYYSQIVNDFQKGDIAEGYSVSREKKESFPLTVTSAQKNPTAFYLCASSSTNSYEQYFGPGTRLTVT.

The chain couples TRBV19 to TRBJ1-1; 12 bases map to TRBD1. Unmatched junction bases numbered 19, after V lost 5 bases and J lost 0 bases. The CDR3 has 21 residues. Germline CDR1 LNHDA, CDR2 SQIVND (reference sequence). CDR3: CASSFPGQGAITSLMNTEAFF. The DNA for the CDR3 is TGTGCCAGTAGTTTTCCGGGACAGGGGGCGATCACCTCCCTTATGAACACTGAAGCTTTCTTT.

This clone turned up a few times. J is TRBJ1-1 and V is TRBV9; D is possibly TRBD1 (5 bases). The V gene's germline CDR1 is SGDLS and CDR2 YYNGEE. This CDR3 spans 13 amino acids. Trimming left V 0 bases short and J 3 bases short, with 6 bases between. In nucleotides, the CDR3 is TGTGCCAGCAGCGTAGGGGGCCACACTGAAGCTTTCTTT. As protein: CASSVGGHTEAFF. The full variable domain, in which reference TRBV9 and TRBJ1-1 provide the parts outside the CDR3, is DSGVTQTPKHLITATGQRVTLRCSPRSGDLSVYWYQQSLDQGLQFLIQYYNGEERAKGNILERFSAQQFPDLHSELNLSSLELGDSALYFCASSVGGHTEAFFGQGTRLTVV.

The chain's CDR3 is CASSLGQSTGELFF. Here the CDR3 DNA reads TGTGCCAGCAGCTTGGGACAGAGCACCGGGGAGCTGTTTTTT. This chain joins TRBV13 and TRBJ2-2; 7 bases are shared with TRBD1. Germline loops: CDR1 PRHDT, CDR2 FYEKMQ (reference sequence). V trimming: 3 bases; J trimming: 4 bases; junction bases outside the gene matches: 2. This CDR3 contains 14 residues.

A few counts support this clone. The chain combines TRBV12-5 with TRBJ1-5; D gene uncertain. Germline V gene data show CDR1 as LGHNT and CDR2 as FRNRAP. This CDR3 contains 13 residues. V was shortened by 6 bases and J by 11 bases, with 17 bases between the two germline ends. The CDR3 sequence is CASGPGLPRAQHF. The CDR3 nucleotides are TGTGCTAGTGGCCCTGGGTTGCCACGGGCCCAGCATTTT.

The chain recombines TRBV4-3 with TRBJ2-7; the D gene is possibly TRBD2 (6 bases). This CDR3 contains 15 residues. The germline gives CDR1 LGHNA, CDR2 YSLEER. Trimming shortened V by 1 base and J by 2 bases, and 12 bases separated the two germline ends. The CDR3 bases are TGCGCCAGCAGCCAAGTCCGGCGGGGCCCCTACGAGCAGTACTTC. Protein sequence: CASSQVRRGPYEQYF.

This chain connects TRBV7-8 to TRBJ2-3; D call uncertain. The CDR3 length is 13 residues. Germline CDR1 reads SGHVS; CDR2 reads FQNEAQ. V was trimmed by 0 bases and J by 4 bases, leaving 5 bases between them. The CDR3 reads CASSLAFADTQYF. DNA of the CDR3: TGTGCCAGCAGCTTAGCCTTTGCAGATACGCAGTATTTT.

This rearrangement joins TRBV30 to TRBJ2-3; D gene unclear. Looked up from germline, CDR1 is GTSNPN and CDR2 is SVGIG (reference sequence). The ends were cut back, 2 bases at V and 1 base at J, with 16 bases in the middle. CDR3 length equals 16 residues. The CDR3 coding sequence is TGTGCCTGGAGTCGGAACAGCAGATGGGGCACAGATACGCAGTATTTT. Translating gives CAWSRNSRWGTDTQYF.

The V call is TRBV7-8, the J call TRBJ1-2, with no clear D. This CDR3 contains 13 residues. Germline V gives CDR1 SGHVS, CDR2 FQNEAQ. V was shortened by 0 bases and J by 4 bases, with 6 bases between the two germline ends. The CDR3 is CASSLAGIYGYTF. Written as DNA, the CDR3 is TGTGCCAGCAGCTTAGCAGGGATCTATGGCTACACCTTC.

This chain links TRBV27 with TRBJ2-3; D ambiguous. V was trimmed by 5 bases and J by 4 bases, leaving 13 bases between them. The germline gives CDR1 MNHEY, CDR2 SMNVEV (reference sequence). This CDR3 has 14 amino acids. The CDR3 loop reads CASSLDRVADTQYF. CDR3 in DNA: TGTGCCAGCAGTCTAGACCGGGTGGCAGATACGCAGTATTTT.

The chain combines TRBV5-4 with TRBJ1-2; tentatively, D is TRBD1 (6 bases). Trimming left V 2 bases short and J 4 bases short, with 9 bases between. CDR3 length equals 13 residues. Germline V CDR1 and CDR2: SGHNT, YYREEE (reference sequence). CDR3 DNA: TGTGCCAGCAGCTTTAGACAGGTCTATGGCTACACCTTC. Protein product: CASSFRQVYGYTF.

This chain joins TRBV7-9 and TRBJ2-1; D is perhaps TRBD1 (6 bases). Germline CDR1 reads SEHNR; CDR2 reads FQNEAQ (reference sequence). Trimming took off 5 bases at V and 4 bases at J, with 21 bases between the two ends. The CDR3 has 17 residues. The CDR3 sequence: CASSADFRGIAYNEQFF. CDR3 coding DNA: TGTGCCAGCAGCGCAGATTTCAGGGGAATAGCTTACAATGAGCAGTTCTTC.

The chain's CDR3 is CASSGRSAGAGDTQYF. DNA of the CDR3: TGCGCCAGCAGCGGAAGGAGTGCGGGAGCCGGAGATACGCAGTATTTT. This chain uses TRBV5-1 with TRBJ2-3; TRBD2 aligns across 7 bases. This CDR3 comprises 16 residues. V lost 4 bases, J lost 5 bases, and 13 bases stayed unmatched. Germline CDR1 SGHRS, CDR2 YFSETQ.

The chain joins TRBV5-1 to TRBJ2-3, with D unresolved. Germline V gives CDR1 SGHRS, CDR2 YFSETQ. Between the trimmed V and J ends, which lost 0 bases and 0 bases, there was a span of 8 bases. The CDR3 totals 15 residues. CDR3 region: CASSLVVGSTDTQYF. For the CDR3, the DNA is TGCGCCAGCAGCTTGGTTGTGGGGAGCACAGATACGCAGTATTTT.

The chain is built from TRBV27 and TRBJ2-5; 9 bases are shared with TRBD1. CDR1 is MNHEY and CDR2 is SMNVEV in the germline V gene (reference sequence). After removal of 5 bases from V and 2 bases from J, the junction contained 6 bases not matched to a gene. The CDR3 length is 15 residues. As DNA, the CDR3 is TGTGCCAGCAGTCAGACAGGGGGTATACAAGAGACCCAGTACTTC. Amino acid sequence: CASSQTGGIQETQYF.

This clone was counted only a few times. The chain recombines TRBV15 with TRBJ1-2; D is possibly TRBD1 (5 bases). V was trimmed by 3 bases and J by 4 bases, leaving 12 bases between them. This CDR3 contains 14 residues. Germline loops: CDR1 LNHNV, CDR2 YYDKDF (reference sequence). CDR3 sequence: CATSRRGAGYGYTF. CDR3 in DNA: TGTGCCACCAGCAGGCGGGGCGCCGGCTATGGCTACACCTTC.

The chain has TRBV11-2 and TRBJ2-7; D may be TRBD2 (7 bases). V lost 5 bases and J 9 bases, leaving 20 bases between the germline ends. The CDR3 has 14 residues. Germline CDR1 and CDR2: SGHAT and FQNNGV. CDR3 in amino acids: CASSAPGGGAGQYF. The CDR3 DNA is TGTGCCAGCAGCGCCCCTGGGGGGGGCGCCGGGCAGTACTTC.

The chain's CDR3 is CASSFSTSYEQYF. The CDR3 nucleotides read TGTGCCAGCAGTTTTAGTACCTCATACGAGCAGTACTTC. The V call is TRBV28, the J call TRBJ2-7; the D is unclear. The germline CDR1 and CDR2 sequences are MDHEN and SYDVKM. This CDR3 has 13 residues. Between the trimmed V and J ends, which lost 3 bases and 4 bases, there was a span of 10 bases.

The J gene is TRBJ1-5, the V gene TRBV30; the match to TRBD1 covers 7 bases. CDR1 is GTSNPN and CDR2 is SVGIG in the germline V gene (reference sequence). CDR3 length: 13 amino acids. V lost 3 bases, J lost 4 bases, and 3 bases stayed unmatched. CDR3 nucleotides: TGTGCCTGGAGGGGGACAGAAAATCAGCCCCAGCATTTT. Its protein product is CAWRGTENQPQHF.

V and J are TRBV27 and TRBJ2-7; D is unclear. Germline CDR1 MNHEY, CDR2 SMNVEV (reference sequence). Trimming shortened V by 7 bases and J by 7 bases, and 5 bases separated the two germline ends. This CDR3 region has 9 residues. The CDR3 is CASKREQYF. CDR3 coding DNA: TGTGCCAGCAAGAGGGAGCAGTACTTC.

The chain links TRBV28 to TRBJ2-1, with 7 bases matching TRBD1. The length of the CDR3 is 16 residues. Germline trimming cut 4 bases from V and 2 bases from J; bases unmatched to any gene: 8. In germline, CDR1 is MDHEN, CDR2 SYDVKM. DNA for the CDR3: TGTGCCAGCAGTTCCTGGACAGGTCGGACCTACAATGAGCAGTTCTTC. As protein: CASSSWTGRTYNEQFF.

This rearrangement joins TRBV15 to TRBJ2-7; no reliable D call. The CDR3 consists of 16 residues. Germline lookup yields CDR1 LNHNV and CDR2 YYDKDF (reference sequence). Trimming took off 0 bases at V and 4 bases at J, with 16 bases between the two ends. The CDR3 DNA reads TGTGCCACCAGCAGAGATCGACGGCGGAAAAGTTACGAGCAGTACTTC. It codes for CATSRDRRRKSYEQYF.

This chain links TRBV5-1 with TRBJ1-4; 8 bases map to TRBD1. This CDR3 is built from 14 residues. After removal of 4 bases from V and 13 bases from J, the junction contained 12 bases not matched to a gene. Germline CDR1 is SGHRS and CDR2 is YFSETQ. The CDR3 loop reads CASSGQGDVSILFF. CDR3 DNA: TGCGCCAGCAGCGGACAGGGAGACGTGTCGATACTGTTTTTT.

The chain employs TRBV10-1 and TRBJ1-1; tentatively, D is TRBD1 (5 bases). The germline V gene encodes CDR1 WNHNN and CDR2 SYGVQD (reference sequence). V was trimmed by 2 bases and J by 2 bases, leaving 18 bases between them. This CDR3 has 17 residues. The CDR3 sequence is CASSENSGQGTNTEAFF. The CDR3 nucleotides read TGCGCCAGCAGTGAGAATAGCGGCCAGGGAACAAACACTGAAGCTTTCTTT.

The chain is built from TRBV9 and TRBJ2-1; 8 nucleotides agree with TRBD2. From germline, CDR1 is SGDLS and CDR2 YYNGEE. J was trimmed by 0 bases and V by 2 bases; bases with no gene match: 4. There are 16 residues in the CDR3. The CDR3 DNA reads TGTGCCAGCAGCGTGTTCAGCGGGAGCTCCTACAATGAGCAGTTCTTC. Its translation is CASSVFSGSSYNEQFF.

The chain couples TRBV29-1 to TRBJ2-7; 10 positions agree with TRBD1. The germline gives CDR1 SQVTM, CDR2 ANQGSEA. The CDR3 loop spans 13 amino acids. CDR3 amino acids: CSVWDRGVYEQYF. CDR3 in DNA: TGCAGTGTGTGGGACAGGGGAGTCTACGAGCAGTACTTC.

Written as DNA, the CDR3 is TGTGCCAGCAGCTCCCCATGGCCGGGCGCCCACGAGCAGTACTTC. Its translation is CASSSPWPGAHEQYF. The gene calls are TRBV28 and TRBJ2-7; D is uncertain. CDR1 is MDHEN and CDR2 is SYDVKM in the germline V gene. This CDR3 has 15 residues. V was pared by 6 bases and J by 5 bases, with 20 bases between.